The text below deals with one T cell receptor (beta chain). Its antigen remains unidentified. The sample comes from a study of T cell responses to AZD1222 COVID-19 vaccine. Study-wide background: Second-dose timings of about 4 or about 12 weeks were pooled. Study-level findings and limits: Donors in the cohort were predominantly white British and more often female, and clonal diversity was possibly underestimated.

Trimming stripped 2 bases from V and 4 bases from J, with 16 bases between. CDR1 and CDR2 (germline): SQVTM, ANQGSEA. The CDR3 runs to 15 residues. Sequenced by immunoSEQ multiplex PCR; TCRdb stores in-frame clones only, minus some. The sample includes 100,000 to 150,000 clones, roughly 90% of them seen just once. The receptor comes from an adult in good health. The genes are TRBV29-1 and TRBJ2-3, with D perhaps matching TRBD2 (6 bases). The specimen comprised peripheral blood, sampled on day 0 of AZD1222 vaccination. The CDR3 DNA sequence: TGCAGCGTTGAATTCGGGGCGGGAAGTCCAGATACGCAGTATTTT. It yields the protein CSVEFGAGSPDTQYF.